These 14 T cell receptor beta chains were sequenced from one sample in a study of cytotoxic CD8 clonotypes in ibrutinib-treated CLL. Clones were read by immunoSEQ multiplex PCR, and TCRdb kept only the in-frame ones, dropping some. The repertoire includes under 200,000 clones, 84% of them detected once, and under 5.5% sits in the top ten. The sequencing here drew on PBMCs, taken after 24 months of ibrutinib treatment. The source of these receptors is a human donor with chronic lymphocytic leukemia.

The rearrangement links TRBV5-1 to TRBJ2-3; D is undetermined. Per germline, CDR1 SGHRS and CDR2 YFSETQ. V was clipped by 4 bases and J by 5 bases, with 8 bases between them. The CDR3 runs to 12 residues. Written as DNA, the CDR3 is TGCGCCAGCAGCGCCCCAGGAGATACGCAGTATTTT. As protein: CASSAPGDTQYF.

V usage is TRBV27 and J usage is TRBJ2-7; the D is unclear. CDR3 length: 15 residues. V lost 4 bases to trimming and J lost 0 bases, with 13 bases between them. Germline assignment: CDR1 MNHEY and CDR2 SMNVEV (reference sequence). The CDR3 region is CASSSQPRSSYEQYF. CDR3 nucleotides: TGTGCCAGCAGTTCACAACCCCGGAGCTCCTACGAGCAGTACTTC.

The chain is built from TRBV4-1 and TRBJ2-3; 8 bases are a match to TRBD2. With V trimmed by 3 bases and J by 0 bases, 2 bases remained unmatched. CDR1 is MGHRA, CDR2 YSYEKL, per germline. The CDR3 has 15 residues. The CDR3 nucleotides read TGCGCCAGCAGCCAGTCTAGCGGGAGCACAGATACGCAGTATTTT. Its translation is CASSQSSGSTDTQYF.

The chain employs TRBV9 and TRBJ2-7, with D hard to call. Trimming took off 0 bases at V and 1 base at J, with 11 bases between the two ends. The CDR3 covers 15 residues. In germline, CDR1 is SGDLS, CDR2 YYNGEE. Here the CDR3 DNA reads TGTGCCAGCAGCGTAGGTTTAGCAGCTTCCTACGAGCAGTACTTC. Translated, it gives CASSVGLAASYEQYF.

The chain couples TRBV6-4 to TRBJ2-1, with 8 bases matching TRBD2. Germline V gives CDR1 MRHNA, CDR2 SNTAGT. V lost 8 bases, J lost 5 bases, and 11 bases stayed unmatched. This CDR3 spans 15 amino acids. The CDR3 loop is CASSLQPLADNEQFF. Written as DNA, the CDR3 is TGTGCCAGCTCCCTGCAACCACTAGCGGACAATGAGCAGTTCTTC.

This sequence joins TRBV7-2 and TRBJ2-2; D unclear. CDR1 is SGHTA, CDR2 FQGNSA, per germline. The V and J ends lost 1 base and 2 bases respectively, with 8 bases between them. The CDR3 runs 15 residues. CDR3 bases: TGTGCCAGCAGCTTAGTTCTAGTAAACACCGGGGAGCTGTTTTTT. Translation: CASSLVLVNTGELFF.

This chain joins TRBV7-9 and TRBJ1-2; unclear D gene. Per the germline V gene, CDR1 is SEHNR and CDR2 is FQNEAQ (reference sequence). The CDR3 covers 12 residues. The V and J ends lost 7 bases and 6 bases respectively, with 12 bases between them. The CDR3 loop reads CASTRRVDGYTF. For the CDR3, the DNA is TGTGCCAGCACCCGCCGGGTGGATGGCTACACCTTC.

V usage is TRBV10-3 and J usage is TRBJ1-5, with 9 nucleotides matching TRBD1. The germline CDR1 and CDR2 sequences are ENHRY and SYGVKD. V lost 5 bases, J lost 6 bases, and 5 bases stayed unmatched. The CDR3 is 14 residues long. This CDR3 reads CAISLQGAGQPQHF. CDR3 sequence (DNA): TGTGCCATCAGTCTACAGGGGGCCGGTCAGCCCCAGCATTTT.

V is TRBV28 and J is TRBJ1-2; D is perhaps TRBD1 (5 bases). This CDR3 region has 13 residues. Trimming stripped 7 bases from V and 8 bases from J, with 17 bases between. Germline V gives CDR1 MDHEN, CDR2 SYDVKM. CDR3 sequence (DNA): TGTGCCAGCACCACAGGCGGCACGGGAGGCTACACCTTC. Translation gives CASTTGGTGGYTF.

CDR3: CASSLGPYSTEAFF. Written as DNA, the CDR3 is TGTGCCAGCAGCTTAGGACCTTATTCCACTGAAGCTTTCTTT. The chain recombines TRBV7-9 with TRBJ1-1; D gene uncertain. The CDR3 sequence is 14 residues long. With 1 base removed from V and 4 bases from J, the gap between germline ends came to 10 bases. CDR1 is SEHNR and CDR2 is FQNEAQ in the germline V gene (reference sequence). Together with reference TRBV7-9 and TRBJ1-1, the CDR3 gives the full variable domain: DTGVSQNPRHKITKRGQNVTFRCDPISEHNRLYWYRQTLGQGPEFLTYFQNEAQLEKSRLLSDRFSAERPKGSFSTLEIQRTEQGDSAMYLCASSLGPYSTEAFFGQGTRLTVV.

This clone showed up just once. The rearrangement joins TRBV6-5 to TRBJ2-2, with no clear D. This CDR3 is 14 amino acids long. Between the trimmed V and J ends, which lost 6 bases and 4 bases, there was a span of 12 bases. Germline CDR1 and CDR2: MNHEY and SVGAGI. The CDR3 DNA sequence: TGTGCCAGCAGGTACCAGTTCTCCACCGGGGAGCTGTTTTTT. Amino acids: CASRYQFSTGELFF.

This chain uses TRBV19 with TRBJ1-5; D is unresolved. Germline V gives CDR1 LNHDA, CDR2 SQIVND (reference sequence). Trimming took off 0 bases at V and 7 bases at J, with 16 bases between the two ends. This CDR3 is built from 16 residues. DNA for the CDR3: TGTGCCAGTAGTATAGACGAGGGCGGTCGAGGCCAGCCCCAGCATTTT. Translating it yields CASSIDEGGRGQPQHF.

The chain's CDR3 is CASSLDGTRRYIQYF. The CDR3 DNA follows: TGTGCCAGTAGCCTAGACGGGACTCGAAGGTACATTCAGTACTTC. V and J are TRBV19 and TRBJ2-4; D perhaps matches TRBD2 (6 bases). Trimming took off 6 bases at V and 8 bases at J, with 20 bases between the two ends. From germline, CDR1 is LNHDA and CDR2 SQIVND (reference sequence). This CDR3 comprises 15 residues.

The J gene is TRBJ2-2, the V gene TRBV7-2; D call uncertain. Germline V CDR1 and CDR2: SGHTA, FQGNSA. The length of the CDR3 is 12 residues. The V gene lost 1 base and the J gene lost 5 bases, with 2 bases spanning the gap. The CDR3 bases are TGTGCCAGCAGCTTAGTAACCGGGGAGCTGTTTTTT. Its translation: CASSLVTGELFF.